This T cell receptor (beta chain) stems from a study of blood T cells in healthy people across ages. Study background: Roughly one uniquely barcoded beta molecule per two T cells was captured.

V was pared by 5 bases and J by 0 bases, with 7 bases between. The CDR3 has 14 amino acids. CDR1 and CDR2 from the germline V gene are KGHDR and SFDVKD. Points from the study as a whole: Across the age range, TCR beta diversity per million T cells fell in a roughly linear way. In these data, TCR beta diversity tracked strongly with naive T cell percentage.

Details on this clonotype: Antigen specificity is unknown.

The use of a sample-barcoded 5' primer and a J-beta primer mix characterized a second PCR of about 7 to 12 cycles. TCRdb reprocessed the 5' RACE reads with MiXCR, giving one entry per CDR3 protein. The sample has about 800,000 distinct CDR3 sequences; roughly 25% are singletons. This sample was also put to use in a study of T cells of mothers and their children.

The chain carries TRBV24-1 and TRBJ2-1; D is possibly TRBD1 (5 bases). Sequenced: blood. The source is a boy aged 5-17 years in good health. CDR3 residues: CATSVRDSYNEQFF. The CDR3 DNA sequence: TGTGCCACCAGTGTCAGGGACTCCTACAATGAGCAGTTCTTC.